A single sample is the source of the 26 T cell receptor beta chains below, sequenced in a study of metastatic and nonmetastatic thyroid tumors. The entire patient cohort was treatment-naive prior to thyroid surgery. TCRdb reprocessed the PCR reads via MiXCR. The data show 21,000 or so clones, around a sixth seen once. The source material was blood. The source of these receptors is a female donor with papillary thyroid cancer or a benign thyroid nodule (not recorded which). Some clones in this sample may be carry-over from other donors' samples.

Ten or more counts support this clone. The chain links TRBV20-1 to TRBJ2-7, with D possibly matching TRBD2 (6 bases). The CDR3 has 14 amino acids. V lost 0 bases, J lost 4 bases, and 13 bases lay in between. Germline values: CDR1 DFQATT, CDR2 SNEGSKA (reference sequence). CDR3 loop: CSARDSGDDYEQYF. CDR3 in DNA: TGCAGTGCTAGAGATTCGGGGGACGATTACGAGCAGTACTTC.

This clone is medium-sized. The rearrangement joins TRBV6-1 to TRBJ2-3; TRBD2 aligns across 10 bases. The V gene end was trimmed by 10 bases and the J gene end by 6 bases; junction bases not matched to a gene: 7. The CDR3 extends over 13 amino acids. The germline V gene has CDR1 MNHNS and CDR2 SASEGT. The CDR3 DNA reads TGTGCCATGAAGCGGGGGGGCTCCGATACGCAGTATTTT. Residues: CAMKRGGSDTQYF.

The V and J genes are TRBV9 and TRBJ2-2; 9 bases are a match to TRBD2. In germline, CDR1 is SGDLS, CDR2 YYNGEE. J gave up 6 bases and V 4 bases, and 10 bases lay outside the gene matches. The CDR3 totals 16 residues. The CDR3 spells CASSPGTSLSSGELFF. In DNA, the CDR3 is TGTGCCAGCAGCCCAGGGACTAGCCTTTCGTCCGGGGAGCTGTTTTTT.

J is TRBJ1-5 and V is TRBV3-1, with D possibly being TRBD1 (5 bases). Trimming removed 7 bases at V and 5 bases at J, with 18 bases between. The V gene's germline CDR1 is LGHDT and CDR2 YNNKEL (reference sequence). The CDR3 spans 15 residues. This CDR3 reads CASITTRGQDQPQHF. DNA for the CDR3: TGTGCCAGCATCACTACTAGGGGCCAGGATCAGCCCCAGCATTTT.

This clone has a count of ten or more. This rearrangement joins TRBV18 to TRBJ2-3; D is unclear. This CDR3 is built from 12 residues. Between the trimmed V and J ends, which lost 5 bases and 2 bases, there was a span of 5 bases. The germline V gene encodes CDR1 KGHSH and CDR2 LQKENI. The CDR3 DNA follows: TGTGCCAGCTCATCAATCACAGATACGCAGTATTTT. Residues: CASSSITDTQYF.

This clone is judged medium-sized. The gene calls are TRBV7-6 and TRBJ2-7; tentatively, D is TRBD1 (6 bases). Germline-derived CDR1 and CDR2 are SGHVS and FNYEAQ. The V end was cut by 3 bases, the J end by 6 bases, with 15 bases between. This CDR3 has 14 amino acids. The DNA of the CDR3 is TGTGCCAGCAGCTTCTCACAGGGAACTCTCGAGCAGTACTTC. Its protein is CASSFSQGTLEQYF. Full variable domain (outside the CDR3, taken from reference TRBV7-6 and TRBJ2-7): GAGVSQSPRYKVTKRGQDVALRCDPISGHVSLYWYRQALGQGPEFLTYFNYEAQQDKSGLPNDRFSAERPEGSISTLTIQRTEQRDSAMYRCASSFSQGTLEQYFGPGTRLTVT.

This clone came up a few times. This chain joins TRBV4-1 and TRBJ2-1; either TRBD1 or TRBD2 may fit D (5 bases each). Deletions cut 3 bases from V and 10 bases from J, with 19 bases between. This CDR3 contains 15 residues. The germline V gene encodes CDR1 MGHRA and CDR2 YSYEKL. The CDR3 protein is CASSHPRDGDREQFF. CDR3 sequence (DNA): TGCGCCAGCAGCCATCCCAGGGACGGCGATCGGGAGCAGTTCTTC.

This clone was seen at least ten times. The CDR3 is CSAINDRGYSEKLFF. CDR3 bases: TGCAGTGCGATAAACGACAGGGGTTATTCCGAAAAACTGTTTTTT. The rearrangement links TRBV20-1 to TRBJ1-4, with 8 nucleotides matching TRBD1. J was trimmed by 8 bases and V by 6 bases; bases with no gene match: 14. There are 15 residues in the CDR3. Germline V gene data show CDR1 as DFQATT and CDR2 as SNEGSKA (reference sequence).

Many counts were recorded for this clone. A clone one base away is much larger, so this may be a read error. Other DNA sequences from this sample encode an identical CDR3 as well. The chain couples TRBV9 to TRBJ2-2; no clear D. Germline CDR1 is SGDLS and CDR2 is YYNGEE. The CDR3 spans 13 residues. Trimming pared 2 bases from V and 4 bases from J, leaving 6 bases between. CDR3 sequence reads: CASSVSSTGELFF. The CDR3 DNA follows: TGTGCCAGCAGCGTGAGCTCCACCGGGGAGCTGTTTTTT.

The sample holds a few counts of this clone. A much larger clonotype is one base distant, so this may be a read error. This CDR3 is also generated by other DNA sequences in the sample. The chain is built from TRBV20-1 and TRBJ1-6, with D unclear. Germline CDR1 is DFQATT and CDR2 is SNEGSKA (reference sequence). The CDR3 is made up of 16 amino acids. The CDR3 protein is CSARDLRSSYNSPLHF. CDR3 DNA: TGCAGTGCTAGAGATTTGAGGAGCTCCTATAATTCACCCCTTCACTTT.

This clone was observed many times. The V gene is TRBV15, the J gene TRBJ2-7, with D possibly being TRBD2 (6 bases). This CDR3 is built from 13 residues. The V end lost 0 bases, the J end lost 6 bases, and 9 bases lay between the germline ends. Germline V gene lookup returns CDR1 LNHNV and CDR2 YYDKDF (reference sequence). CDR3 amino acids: CATSRERRAEQYF. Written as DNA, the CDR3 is TGTGCCACCAGCAGAGAAAGGAGGGCCGAGCAGTACTTC.

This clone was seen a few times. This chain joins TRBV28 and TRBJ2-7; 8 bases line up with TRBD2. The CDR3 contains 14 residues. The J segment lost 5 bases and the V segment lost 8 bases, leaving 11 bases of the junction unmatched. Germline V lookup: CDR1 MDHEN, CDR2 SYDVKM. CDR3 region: CASLPGGRKNEQYF. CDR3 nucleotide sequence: TGTGCCAGCCTACCAGGCGGGAGGAAAAACGAGCAGTACTTC. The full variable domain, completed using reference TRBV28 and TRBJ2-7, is DVKVTQSSRYLVKRTGEKVFLECVQDMDHENMFWYRQDPGLGLRLIYFSYDVKMKEKGDIPEGYSVSREKKERFSLILESASTNQTSMYLCASLPGGRKNEQYFGPGTRLTVT.

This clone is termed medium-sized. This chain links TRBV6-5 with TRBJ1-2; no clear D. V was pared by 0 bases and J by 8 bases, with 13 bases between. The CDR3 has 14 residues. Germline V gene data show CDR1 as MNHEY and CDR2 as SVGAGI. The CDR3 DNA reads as TGTGCCAGCAGTTACTCGAAGGAAGCGAGGGGCTACACCTTC. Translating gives CASSYSKEARGYTF.

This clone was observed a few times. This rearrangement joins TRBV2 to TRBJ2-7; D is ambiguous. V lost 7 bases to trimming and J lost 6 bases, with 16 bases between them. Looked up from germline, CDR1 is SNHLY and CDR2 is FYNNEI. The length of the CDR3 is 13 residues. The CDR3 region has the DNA TGTGCCAGCAAAGGGCGTCCGGGTGGCGAGCAGTACTTC. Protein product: CASKGRPGGEQYF.

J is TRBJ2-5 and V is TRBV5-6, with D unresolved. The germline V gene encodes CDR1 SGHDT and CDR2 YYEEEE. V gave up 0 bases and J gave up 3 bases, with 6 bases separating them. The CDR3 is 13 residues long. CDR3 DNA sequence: TGTGCCAGCAGCTTGGTAGGGAAAGAGACCCAGTACTTC. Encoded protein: CASSLVGKETQYF.

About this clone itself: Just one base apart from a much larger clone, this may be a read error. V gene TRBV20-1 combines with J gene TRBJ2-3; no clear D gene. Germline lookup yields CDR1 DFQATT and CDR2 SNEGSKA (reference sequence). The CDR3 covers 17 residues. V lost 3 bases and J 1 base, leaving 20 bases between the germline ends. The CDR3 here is CSASSPARGYRTDTQYF. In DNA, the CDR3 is TGCAGTGCTAGCTCCCCAGCGCGAGGCTATCGCACAGATACGCAGTATTTT.

Here the CDR3 DNA reads TGTGCCAGCAAAACTGGGGCCAACGTCCTGACTTTC. Translated: CASKTGANVLTF. The chain joins TRBV6-9 to TRBJ2-6; no reliable D call. The V end was cut by 7 bases, the J end by 2 bases, with 3 bases between. Germline assignment: CDR1 MNHGY and CDR2 SVAAGI. The CDR3 consists of 12 residues.

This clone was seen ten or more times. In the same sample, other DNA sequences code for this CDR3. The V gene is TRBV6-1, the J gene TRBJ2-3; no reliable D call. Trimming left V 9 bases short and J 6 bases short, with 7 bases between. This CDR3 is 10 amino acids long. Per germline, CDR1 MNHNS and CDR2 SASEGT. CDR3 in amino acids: CASVGDTQYF. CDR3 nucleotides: TGTGCCAGTGTCGGTGATACGCAGTATTTT.

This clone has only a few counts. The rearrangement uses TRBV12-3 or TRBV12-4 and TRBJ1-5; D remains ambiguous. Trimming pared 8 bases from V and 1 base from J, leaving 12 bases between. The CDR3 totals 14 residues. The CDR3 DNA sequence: TGTGCCAGCTTCCCAGAAGGAAGCAATCAGCCCCAGCATTTT. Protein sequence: CASFPEGSNQPQHF.

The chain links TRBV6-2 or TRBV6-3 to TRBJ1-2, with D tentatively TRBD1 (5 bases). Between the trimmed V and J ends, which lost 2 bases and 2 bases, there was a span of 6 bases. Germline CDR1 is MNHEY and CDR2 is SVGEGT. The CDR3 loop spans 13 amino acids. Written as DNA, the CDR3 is TGTGCCAGCAGTTACCGGGACAACTATGGCTACACCTTC. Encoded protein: CASSYRDNYGYTF.

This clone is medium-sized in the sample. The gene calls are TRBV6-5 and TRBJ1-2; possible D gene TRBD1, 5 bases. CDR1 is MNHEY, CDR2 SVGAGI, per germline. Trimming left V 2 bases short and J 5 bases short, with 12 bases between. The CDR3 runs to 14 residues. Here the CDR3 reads CASSYGGAGYGYTF. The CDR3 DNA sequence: TGTGCCAGCAGTTACGGGGGAGCCGGGTATGGCTACACCTTC.

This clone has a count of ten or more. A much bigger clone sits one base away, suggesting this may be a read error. The CDR3 spells CGVERMGLRTDTQYF. The CDR3 DNA follows: TGCGGCGTTGAGAGAATGGGGCTACGCACAGATACGCAGTATTTT. The chain couples TRBV29-1 to TRBJ2-3, with a tentative D call TRBD1 (5 bases). There are 15 residues in the CDR3. Germline-derived CDR1 and CDR2 are SQVTM and ANQGSEA.

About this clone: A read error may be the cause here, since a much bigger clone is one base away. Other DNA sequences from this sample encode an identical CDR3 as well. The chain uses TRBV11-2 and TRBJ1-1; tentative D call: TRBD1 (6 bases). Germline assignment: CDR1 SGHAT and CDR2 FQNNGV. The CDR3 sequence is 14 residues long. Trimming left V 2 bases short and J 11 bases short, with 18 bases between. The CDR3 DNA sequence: TGTGCCAGCAGCTTAATTCTGGGGGGCGCCCGGGCTTTCTTT. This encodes CASSLILGGARAFF.

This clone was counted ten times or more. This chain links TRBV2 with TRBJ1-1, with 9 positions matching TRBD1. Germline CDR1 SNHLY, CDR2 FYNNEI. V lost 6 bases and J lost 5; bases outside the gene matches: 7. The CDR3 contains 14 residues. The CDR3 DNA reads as TGTGCCAGCAGCCGGACAGGGGAGGGTACTGAAGCTTTCTTT. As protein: CASSRTGEGTEAFF.

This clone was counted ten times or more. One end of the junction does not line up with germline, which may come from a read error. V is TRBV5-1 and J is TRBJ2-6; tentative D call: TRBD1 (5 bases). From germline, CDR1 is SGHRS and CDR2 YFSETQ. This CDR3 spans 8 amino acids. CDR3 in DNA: TGCGCCAGCAGCTCCCAGGGTTTC. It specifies CASSSQGF.

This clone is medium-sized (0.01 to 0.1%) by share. The DNA for the CDR3 is TGTGGATCAATGGGCGGGGGGGCCGTCTACGAGCAGTACTTC. As protein: CGSMGGGAVYEQYF. This rearrangement joins TRBV28 to TRBJ2-7; 9 positions match TRBD2. Germline loops: CDR1 MDHEN, CDR2 SYDVKM. CDR3 length equals 14 residues. The full variable domain, in which reference TRBV28 and TRBJ2-7 provide the parts outside the CDR3, is DVKVTQSSRYLVKRTGEKVFLECVQDMDHENMFWYRQDPGLGLRLIYFSYDVKMKEKGDIPEGYSVSREKKERFSLILESASTNQTSMYLCGSMGGGAVYEQYFGPGTRLTVT.